The table lists the clone carrying this T cell receptor (beta chain) with a few counts. Germline values: CDR1 MNHNS, CDR2 SASEGT. Losses at the gene ends were 1 base for V and 0 bases for J; bases not matched to a gene: 2. This CDR3 is built from 15 residues. The data originate from a study of blood T cell repertoires in COVID-19. Sequenced by immunoSEQ multiplex PCR; TCRdb stores in-frame clones only, minus some. This sample yields approximately 120,000 clones, of which around 83% are seen a single time; 15% to 20% belongs to the top ten. Among Cohort 3 donors, those recovered had two negative PCRs, clearance, or symptom resolution.

The chain links TRBV6-1 to TRBJ2-7, with 8 positions matching TRBD2. The clonotype originates from a man aged 25 to 40 who had recovered from COVID-19. The sample was PBMCs or T cells enriched from blood (not recorded which). The CDR3 DNA reads TGTGCCAGCAGTGAAGGACTAGCGCTCTCCTACGAGCAGTACTTC. Translation: CASSEGLALSYEQYF.